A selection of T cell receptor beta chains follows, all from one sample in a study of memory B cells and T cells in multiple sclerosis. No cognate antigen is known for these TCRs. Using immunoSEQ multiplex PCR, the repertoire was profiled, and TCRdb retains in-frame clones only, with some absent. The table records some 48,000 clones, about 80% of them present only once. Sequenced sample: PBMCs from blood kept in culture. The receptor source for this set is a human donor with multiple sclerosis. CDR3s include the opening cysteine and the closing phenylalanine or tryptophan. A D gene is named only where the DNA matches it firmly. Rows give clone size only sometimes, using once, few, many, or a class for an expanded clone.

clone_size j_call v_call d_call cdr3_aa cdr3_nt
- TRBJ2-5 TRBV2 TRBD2 CASSVRAGGQETQYF TGTGCCAGCAGTGTTCGAGCGGGGGGGCAAGAGACCCAGTACTTC
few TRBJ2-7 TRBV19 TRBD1 CASRGQGARHEQYF TGTGCCAGTAGGGGACAGGGGGCGCGGCACGAGCAGTACTTC
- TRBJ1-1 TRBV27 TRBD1 CASSPTGEATEAFF TGTGCCAGCAGCCCAACAGGGGAGGCCACTGAAGCTTTCTTT
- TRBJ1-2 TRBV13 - CASSGRGGVSGYTF TGTGCCAGCAGCGGTAGAGGGGGAGTAAGCGGCTACACCTTC
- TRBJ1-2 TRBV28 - CASSLTVNYGYTF TGTGCCAGCAGCTTGACAGTTAACTATGGCTACACCTTC
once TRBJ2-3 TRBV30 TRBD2 CAWTLSGGHTDTQYF TGTGCCTGGACCCTTAGCGGGGGGCACACAGATACGCAGTATTTT
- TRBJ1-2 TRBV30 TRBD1 CAWGLGTDLYGYTF TGTGCCTGGGGACTCGGGACAGACCTCTATGGCTACACCTTC
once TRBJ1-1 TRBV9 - CASSVGTAEGGTEAFF TGTGCCAGCAGCGTCGGGACCGCGGAGGGGGGCACTGAAGCTTTCTTT
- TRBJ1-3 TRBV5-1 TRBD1 CASSLGRQGSGNTIYF TGCGCCAGCAGCTTGGGGCGACAGGGCTCTGGAAACACCATATATTTT
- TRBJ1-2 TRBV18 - CASSPDSYGYTF TGTGCCAGCTCACCAGACAGCTATGGCTACACCTTC
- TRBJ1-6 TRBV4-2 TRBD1 CASSQLTTGVYNSPLHF TGTGCCAGCAGCCAATTAACGACAGGGGTGTACAATTCACCCCTCCACTTT
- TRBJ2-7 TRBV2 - CASSEGRGIEQYF TGTGCCAGCAGTGAAGGACGTGGGATCGAGCAGTACTTC
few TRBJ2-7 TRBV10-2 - CASSQGHEQYF TGCGCCAGCAGCCAGGGCCACGAGCAGTACTTC
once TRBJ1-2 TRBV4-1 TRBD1 CASSPLPGQGDGYTF TGCGCCAGCAGCCCCCTCCCGGGACAGGGCGATGGCTACACCTTC
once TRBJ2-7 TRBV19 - CASSILLTNSYEQYF TGTGCCAGTAGTATCCTCCTTACGAACTCCTACGAGCAGTACTTC
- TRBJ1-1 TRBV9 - CASSVATGMNTEAFF TGTGCCAGCAGCGTAGCCACAGGGATGAACACTGAAGCTTTCTTT
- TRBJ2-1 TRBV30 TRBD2 CAWSGVLAGGTEQFF TGTGCCTGGAGTGGGGTACTAGCGGGGGGCACTGAGCAGTTCTTC
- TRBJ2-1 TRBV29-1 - CSASTGRPSYNEQFF TGCAGCGCTTCGACAGGCCGGCCCTCCTACAATGAGCAGTTCTTC
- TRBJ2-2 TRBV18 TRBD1 CASSPRDSPDTGELFF TGTGCCAGCTCACCACGGGACAGTCCTGACACCGGGGAGCTGTTTTTT
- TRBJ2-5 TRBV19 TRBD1 CASSTAGTVGETQYF TGTGCCAGTAGTACTGCCGGGACAGTCGGTGAGACCCAGTACTTC
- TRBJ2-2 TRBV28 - CASSLGAGDLNTGELFF TGTGCCAGCAGTTTAGGGGCAGGGGACTTAAACACCGGGGAGCTGTTTTTT
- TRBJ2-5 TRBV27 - CASSLGRLRRAGETQYF TGTGCCAGCAGTTTAGGGCGACTTCGCAGGGCCGGAGAGACCCAGTACTTC
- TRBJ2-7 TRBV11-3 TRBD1 CASSGGTGPYEQYF TGTGCCAGCAGCGGGGGGACAGGCCCCTACGAGCAGTACTTC
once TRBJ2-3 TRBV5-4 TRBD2 CASSLWSSGGADTQYF TGTGCCAGCAGCTTGTGGAGTAGCGGGGGGGCGGATACGCAGTATTTT
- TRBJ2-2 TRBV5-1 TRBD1 CASSEGQGASTGELFF TGCGCCAGCAGCGAGGGACAGGGGGCGAGCACCGGGGAGCTGTTTTTT
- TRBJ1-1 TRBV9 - CASSVEGRVRTEAFF TGTGCCAGCAGCGTAGAGGGCAGGGTACGCACTGAAGCTTTCTTT
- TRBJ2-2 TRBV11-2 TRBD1 CASSLWTGGGLTGELFF TGTGCCAGCAGCTTATGGACAGGGGGAGGGCTTACCGGGGAGCTGTTTTTT
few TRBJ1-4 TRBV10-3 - CAISESQATNEKLFF TGTGCCATCAGTGAGTCGCAGGCAACTAATGAAAAACTGTTTTTT
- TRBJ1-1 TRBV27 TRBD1 CASSLLVDQDRGLVTEAFF TGTGCCAGCAGTTTATTGGTAGATCAGGACAGGGGGCTAGTCACTGAAGCTTTCTTT